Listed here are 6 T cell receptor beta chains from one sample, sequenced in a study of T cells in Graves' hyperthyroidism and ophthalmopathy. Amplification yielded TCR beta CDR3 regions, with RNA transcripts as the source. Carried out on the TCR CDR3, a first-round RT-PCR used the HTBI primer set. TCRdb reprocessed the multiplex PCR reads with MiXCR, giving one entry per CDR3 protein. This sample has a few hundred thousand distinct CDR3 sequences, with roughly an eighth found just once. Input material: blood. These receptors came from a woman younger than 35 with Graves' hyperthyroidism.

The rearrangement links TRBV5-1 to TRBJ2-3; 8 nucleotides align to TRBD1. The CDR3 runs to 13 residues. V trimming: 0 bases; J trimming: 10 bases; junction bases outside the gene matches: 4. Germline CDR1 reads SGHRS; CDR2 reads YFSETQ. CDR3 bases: TGCGCCAGCAGCTTGGGGACAGGGTTTGCGCAGTATTTT. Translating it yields CASSLGTGFAQYF.

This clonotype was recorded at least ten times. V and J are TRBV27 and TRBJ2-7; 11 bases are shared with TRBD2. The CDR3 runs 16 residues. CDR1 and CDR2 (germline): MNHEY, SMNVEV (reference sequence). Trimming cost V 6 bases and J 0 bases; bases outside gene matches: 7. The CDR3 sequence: CASRPLAGGYSYEQYF. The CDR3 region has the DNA TGTGCCAGCAGACCTCTAGCGGGAGGCTACTCCTACGAGCAGTACTTC.

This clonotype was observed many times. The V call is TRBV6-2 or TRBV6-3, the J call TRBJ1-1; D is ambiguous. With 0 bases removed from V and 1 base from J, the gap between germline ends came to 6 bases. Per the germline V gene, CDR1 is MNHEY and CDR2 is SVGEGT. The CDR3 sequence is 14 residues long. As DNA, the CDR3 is TGTGCCAGCAGTTACTCGATGCAGAACACTGAAGCTTTCTTT. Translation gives CASSYSMQNTEAFF.

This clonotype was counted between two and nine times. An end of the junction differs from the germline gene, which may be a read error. The CDR3 DNA reads as TGTGTTAGTGGCTCCGCTGGGAGGGGGGGGAATGAGCAGTTCTTC. Its translation is CVSGSAGRGGNEQFF. The gene calls are TRBV12-5 and TRBJ2-1; D possibly corresponds to TRBD2 (7 bases). The CDR3 extends over 15 amino acids. The V gene's germline CDR1 is LGHNT and CDR2 FRNRAP.

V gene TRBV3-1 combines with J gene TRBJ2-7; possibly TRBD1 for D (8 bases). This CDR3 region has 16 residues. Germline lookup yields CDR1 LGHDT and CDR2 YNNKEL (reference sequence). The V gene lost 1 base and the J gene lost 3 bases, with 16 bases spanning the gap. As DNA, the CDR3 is TGTGCCAGCAGCCAAGTTGGCCACAGGGGGGGCTACGAGCAGTACTTC. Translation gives CASSQVGHRGGYEQYF.

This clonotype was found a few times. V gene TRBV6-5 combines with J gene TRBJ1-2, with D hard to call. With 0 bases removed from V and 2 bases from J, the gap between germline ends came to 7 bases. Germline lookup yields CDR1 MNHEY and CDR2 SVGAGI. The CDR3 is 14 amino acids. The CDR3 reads CASSYSRSNYGYTF. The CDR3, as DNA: TGTGCCAGCAGTTACTCCAGATCAAACTATGGCTACACCTTC.